These 22 T cell receptor beta chains share one sample of origin, sequenced in a study of T cell changes during pregnancy in multiple sclerosis. The protocol was immunoSEQ multiplex PCR, while the TCRdb copy is restricted to in-frame clones and leaves out a portion. The table has fewer than 95,000 clones, approximately 95% seen once. The starting material was peripheral blood, obtained in the first trimester of pregnancy. These receptors came from a female donor with multiple sclerosis, enrolled in a pregnancy study.

This clone was recorded only once. This chain links TRBV18 with TRBJ1-6; D is unresolved. Germline CDR1 and CDR2: KGHSH and LQKENI. Trimming took off 3 bases at V and 0 bases at J, with 15 bases between the two ends. The CDR3 sequence is 18 residues long. CDR3 nucleotide sequence: TGTGCCAGCTCACCCCTACACGACAAAAGCTCCTATAATTCACCCCTCCACTTT. This codes for CASSPLHDKSSYNSPLHF.

V gene TRBV18 combines with J gene TRBJ2-3; TRBD1 is a possible D gene (6 bases). The CDR3 has 14 residues. Trimming took off 3 bases at V and 4 bases at J, with 11 bases between the two ends. From germline, CDR1 is KGHSH and CDR2 LQKENI. The CDR3 DNA sequence: TGTGCCAGCTCACCTTTGGGGGCCGCAGATACGCAGTATTTT. Translating gives CASSPLGAADTQYF. The complete variable domain, with remaining parts taken from reference TRBV18 and TRBJ2-3, reads NAGVMQNPRHLVRRRGQEARLRCSPMKGHSHVYWYRQLPEEGLKFMVYLQKENIIDESGMPKERFSAEFPKEGPSILRIQQVVRGDSAAYFCASSPLGAADTQYFGPGTRLTVL.

This clone was seen just once. V is TRBV4-1 and J is TRBJ1-2; perhaps TRBD1 as D (6 bases). The CDR3 is made up of 17 amino acids. V was trimmed by 1 base and J by 2 bases, leaving 17 bases between them. CDR1 is MGHRA and CDR2 is YSYEKL in the germline V gene. The DNA of the CDR3 is TGCGCCAGCAGCCAAGGGAGTATCCGGGACATGAACTATGGCTACACCTTC. As protein: CASSQGSIRDMNYGYTF.

CDR3 protein: CASSQVGTGVVKQYF. In nucleotides, the CDR3 is TGTGCCAGCAGCCAAGTTGGGACAGGGGTCGTTAAGCAGTACTTC. This sequence joins TRBV14 and TRBJ2-7, with 10 bases identical to TRBD1. The CDR3 length is 15 residues. The V and J ends lost 1 base and 8 bases, in that order; junction bases with no gene match: 8. Germline lookup yields CDR1 SGHDN and CDR2 FVKESK. The whole variable domain, remainder taken from reference TRBV14 and TRBJ2-7, is EAGVTQFPSHSVIEKGQTVTLRCDPISGHDNLYWYRRVMGKEIKFLLHFVKESKQDESGMPNNRFLAERTGGTYSTLKVQPAELEDSGVYFCASSQVGTGVVKQYFGPGTRLTVT.

This chain joins TRBV6-1 and TRBJ1-5; no clear D. The V and J ends lost 6 bases and 0 bases respectively, with 6 bases between them. The CDR3 runs to 13 residues. From germline, CDR1 is MNHNS and CDR2 SASEGT. This chain's CDR3 is CASSPYSNQPQHF. CDR3 DNA sequence: TGTGCCAGCAGCCCTTATAGCAATCAGCCCCAGCATTTT.

The chain joins TRBV11-3 to TRBJ2-7; the D gene is possibly TRBD1 (6 bases). Germline V CDR1 and CDR2: SGHNT, YENEEA. Trimming shortened V by 5 bases and J by 2 bases, and 16 bases separated the two germline ends. This CDR3 is built from 15 residues. The CDR3 DNA reads TGTGCCAGCAGCCCCGGGACACAAGGGCCCTACGAGCAGTACTTC. Translating it yields CASSPGTQGPYEQYF. Full variable domain (outside the CDR3, taken from reference TRBV11-3 and TRBJ2-7): EAGVVQSPRYKIIEKKQPVAFWCNPISGHNTLYWYLQNLGQGPELLIRYENEEAVDDSQLPKDRFSAERLKGVDSTLKIQPAELGDSAVYLCASSPGTQGPYEQYFGPGTRLTVT.

The chain recombines TRBV18 with TRBJ1-1; 9 positions match TRBD1. Germline V gives CDR1 KGHSH, CDR2 LQKENI. With V trimmed by 0 bases and J by 3 bases, 17 bases remained unmatched. There are 20 residues in the CDR3. This CDR3 reads CASSPPQQGAFSPMHTEAFF. The CDR3 DNA is TGTGCCAGCTCACCACCCCAACAGGGGGCTTTTTCCCCCATGCACACTGAAGCTTTCTTT.

The V and J genes are TRBV27 and TRBJ2-7; D not certain. CDR3 size: 14 residues. The germline CDR1 and CDR2 sequences are MNHEY and SMNVEV (reference sequence). Trimming took 7 bases from V and 4 from J, leaving 17 bases between them. CDR3 coding DNA: TGTGCCAGCAAGGCGACAAACCTCGTTTACGAGCAGTACTTC. Translation: CASKATNLVYEQYF.

The V call is TRBV6-5, the J call TRBJ2-2; D not certain. Per germline, CDR1 MNHEY and CDR2 SVGAGI. The CDR3 runs to 15 residues. Trimming cost V 6 bases and J 1 base, with 12 bases left between them. CDR3 sequence reads: CASRSEEQNTGELFF. CDR3 bases: TGTGCCAGCAGGTCCGAGGAGCAGAACACCGGGGAGCTGTTTTTT.

This clone was counted once. The CDR3 reads CASSSRDTSEETQYF. CDR3 sequence (DNA): TGTGCCAGCAGCTCCCGGGACACGTCGGAAGAGACCCAGTACTTC. J is TRBJ2-5 and V is TRBV7-9, with TRBD1 as a possible D gene (6 bases). Trimming pared 4 bases from V and 3 bases from J, leaving 15 bases between. This CDR3 comprises 15 residues. Germline assignment: CDR1 SEHNR and CDR2 FQNEAQ (reference sequence).

This sequence joins TRBV11-3 and TRBJ2-2, with TRBD2 matching 7 bases. The CDR3 length is 15 residues. Trimming cost V 3 bases and J 1 base; bases outside gene matches: 2. Germline V lookup: CDR1 SGHNT, CDR2 YENEEA. Written as DNA, the CDR3 is TGTGCCAGCAGCTTCGGGGGGAGGAACACCGGGGAGCTGTTTTTT. It encodes CASSFGGRNTGELFF.

The chain carries TRBV19 and TRBJ1-4; tentative D call: TRBD1 (5 bases). V was cut by 3 bases and J by 8 bases, with 13 bases left in between. The germline V gene encodes CDR1 LNHDA and CDR2 SQIVND (reference sequence). This CDR3 has 14 amino acids. The CDR3 is CASSMEGLREKLFF. The CDR3 DNA is TGTGCCAGTAGTATGGAGGGGCTGCGGGAAAAACTGTTTTTT.

V gene TRBV5-5 combines with J gene TRBJ1-3; a weak D match, TRBD1 (5 bases). Germline V gene data show CDR1 as SGHKS and CDR2 as YYEKEE (reference sequence). The CDR3 has 16 amino acids. Trimming cost V 4 bases and J 0 bases, with 14 bases left between them. CDR3 protein: CASSLWGFLSGNTIYF. DNA of the CDR3: TGTGCCAGCAGCCTGTGGGGCTTCCTCTCTGGAAACACCATATATTTT.

J is TRBJ2-5 and V is TRBV15; TRBD2 agrees at 8 bases. After removal of 0 bases from V and 4 bases from J, the junction contained 7 bases not matched to a gene. This CDR3 is built from 16 residues. Germline V gene data show CDR1 as LNHNV and CDR2 as YYDKDF (reference sequence). The CDR3 region is CATSRDRGGPRETQYF. The CDR3 bases are TGTGCCACCAGCAGAGATCGGGGGGGGCCTCGAGAGACCCAGTACTTC.

V usage is TRBV19 and J usage is TRBJ1-2; TRBD1 matches 11 bases. J lost 8 bases, V lost 6 bases, and 11 bases had no gene match. Germline V gene data show CDR1 as LNHDA and CDR2 as SQIVND (reference sequence). The CDR3 covers 15 residues. CDR3 in amino acids: CASRLDGTGGRGYTF. As DNA, the CDR3 is TGTGCCAGTAGACTCGACGGGACAGGGGGACGGGGCTACACCTTC.

This chain links TRBV2 with TRBJ1-6; TRBD1 aligns across 8 bases. The CDR3 is made up of 15 amino acids. V lost 1 base, J lost 10 bases, and 6 bases stayed unmatched. Looked up from germline, CDR1 is SNHLY and CDR2 is FYNNEI. The chain's CDR3 is CASSEEYRGGSPLHF. DNA for the CDR3: TGTGCCAGCAGTGAAGAATACAGGGGGGGGTCACCCCTCCACTTT.

This chain uses TRBV13 with TRBJ2-5, with 13 bases matching TRBD2. Germline-derived CDR1 and CDR2 are PRHDT and FYEKMQ (reference sequence). CDR3 length: 16 amino acids. J lost 5 bases, V lost 5 bases, and 8 bases had no gene match. As DNA, the CDR3 is TGTGCCAGCAGCCCTACCCGGACTAGCGGGGGTGAGACCCAGTACTTC. Residues: CASSPTRTSGGETQYF.

This chain uses TRBV6-5 with TRBJ1-2; TRBD1 agrees at 10 bases. V dropped 6 bases and J dropped 7; count of bases not matched to a gene: 5. Germline CDR1 reads MNHEY; CDR2 reads SVGAGI. The CDR3 covers 13 residues. Written as DNA, the CDR3 is TGTGCCAGCAGAAGACAGGGGGCAGGTGGCTACACCTTC. As protein: CASRRQGAGGYTF.

In nucleotides, the CDR3 is TGTGCCAGCAGCGATTACAGGGAGTCGAACTATGGCTACACCTTC. This encodes CASSDYRESNYGYTF. The V and J genes are TRBV5-8 and TRBJ1-2; possible D gene TRBD1, 6 bases. CDR1 and CDR2 (germline): SGHTS, YDEGEE. Trimming cost V 4 bases and J 2 bases, with 15 bases left between them. The CDR3 consists of 15 residues.

The chain uses TRBV30 and TRBJ2-1; perhaps TRBD2 as D (6 bases). There are 18 residues in the CDR3. CDR1 is GTSNPN and CDR2 is SVGIG in the germline V gene (reference sequence). The V end was cut by 0 bases, the J end by 0 bases, with 18 bases between. In DNA form, the CDR3 reads TGTGCCTGGAGTGTGGAGGACCTTAGCGGAAACTCCTACAATGAGCAGTTCTTC. Translation: CAWSVEDLSGNSYNEQFF.

This chain's CDR3 is CASSDEGGGSDTQYF. CDR3 nucleotide sequence: TGTGCCAGCAGTGACGAGGGAGGGGGTTCAGATACGCAGTATTTT. The V and J genes are TRBV6-4 and TRBJ2-3, with D possibly TRBD2 on 7 matching bases. V lost 2 bases, J lost 4 bases, and 13 bases lay in between. From germline, CDR1 is MRHNA and CDR2 SNTAGT. The CDR3 runs to 15 residues.

This clone was observed a single time. CDR3 protein: CASSNGGQGRGDTQYF. The CDR3 bases are TGTGCCAGCAGCAATGGAGGGCAAGGGCGGGGAGATACGCAGTATTTT. The chain is built from TRBV21-1 and TRBJ2-3; the DNA was not used to check the table's D call, TRBD2. TRBV21-1 is described as a pseudogene. The CDR3 extends over 16 amino acids.